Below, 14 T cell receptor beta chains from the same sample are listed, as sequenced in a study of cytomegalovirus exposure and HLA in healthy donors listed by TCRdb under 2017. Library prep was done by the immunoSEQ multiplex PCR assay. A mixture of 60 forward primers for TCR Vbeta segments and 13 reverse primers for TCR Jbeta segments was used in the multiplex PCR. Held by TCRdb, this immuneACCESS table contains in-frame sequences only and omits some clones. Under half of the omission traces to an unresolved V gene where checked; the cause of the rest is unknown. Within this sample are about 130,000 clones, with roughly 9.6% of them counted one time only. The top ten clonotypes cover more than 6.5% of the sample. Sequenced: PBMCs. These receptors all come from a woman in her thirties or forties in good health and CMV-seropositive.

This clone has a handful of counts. CDR3 amino acids: CASSLDVSGTGTEKLFF. DNA of the CDR3: TGTGCCAGCAGCTTAGATGTGTCGGGGACAGGGACTGAAAAACTGTTTTTT. The V gene is TRBV11-3, the J gene TRBJ1-4; 9 bases agree with TRBD1. CDR3 length: 17 residues. Germline V gene data show CDR1 as SGHNT and CDR2 as YENEEA. The trim removed 0 bases at V and 7 bases at J, leaving 9 bases unmatched.

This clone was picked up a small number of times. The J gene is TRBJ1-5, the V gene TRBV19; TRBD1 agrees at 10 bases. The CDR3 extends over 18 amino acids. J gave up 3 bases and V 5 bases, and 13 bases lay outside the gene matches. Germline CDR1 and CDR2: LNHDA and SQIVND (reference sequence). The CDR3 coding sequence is TGTGCCAGTAGTTACACCACAAGGACAGGGGGTGACAATCAGCCCCAGCATTTT. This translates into CASSYTTRTGGDNQPQHF.

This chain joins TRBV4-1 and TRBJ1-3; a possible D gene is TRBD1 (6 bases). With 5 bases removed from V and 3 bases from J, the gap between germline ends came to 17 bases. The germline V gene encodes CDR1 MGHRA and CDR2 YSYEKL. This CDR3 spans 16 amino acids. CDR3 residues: CASSDTGTTIGNTIYF. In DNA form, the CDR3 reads TGCGCCAGCAGCGACACCGGGACAACAATTGGAAACACCATATATTTT.

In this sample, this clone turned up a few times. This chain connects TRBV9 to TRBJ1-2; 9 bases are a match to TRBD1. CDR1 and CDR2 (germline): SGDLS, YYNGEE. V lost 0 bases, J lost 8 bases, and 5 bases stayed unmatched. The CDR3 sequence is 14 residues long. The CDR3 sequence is CASSVETGGKGYTF. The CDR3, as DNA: TGTGCCAGCAGCGTAGAAACAGGGGGCAAAGGCTACACCTTC.

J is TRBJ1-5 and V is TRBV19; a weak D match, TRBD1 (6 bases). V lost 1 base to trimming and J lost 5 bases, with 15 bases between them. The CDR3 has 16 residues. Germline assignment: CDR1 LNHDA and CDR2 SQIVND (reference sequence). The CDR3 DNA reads TGTGCCAGTAGTATAGGATCAGGGGCGCGCGATCAGCCCCAGCATTTT. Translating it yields CASSIGSGARDQPQHF.

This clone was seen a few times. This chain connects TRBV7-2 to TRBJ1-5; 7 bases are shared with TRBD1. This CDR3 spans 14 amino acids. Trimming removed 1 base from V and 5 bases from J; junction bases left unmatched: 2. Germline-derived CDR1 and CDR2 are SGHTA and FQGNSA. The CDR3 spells CASSLEQGYQPQHF. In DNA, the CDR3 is TGTGCCAGCAGCTTAGAACAGGGGTATCAGCCCCAGCATTTT.

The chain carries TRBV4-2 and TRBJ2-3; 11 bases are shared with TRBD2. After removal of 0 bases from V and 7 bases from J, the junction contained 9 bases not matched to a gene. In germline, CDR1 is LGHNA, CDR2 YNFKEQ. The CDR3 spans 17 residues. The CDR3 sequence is CASSQDQLAGGPHTQYF. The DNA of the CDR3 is TGTGCCAGCAGCCAAGACCAGTTAGCGGGGGGGCCACATACGCAGTATTTT.

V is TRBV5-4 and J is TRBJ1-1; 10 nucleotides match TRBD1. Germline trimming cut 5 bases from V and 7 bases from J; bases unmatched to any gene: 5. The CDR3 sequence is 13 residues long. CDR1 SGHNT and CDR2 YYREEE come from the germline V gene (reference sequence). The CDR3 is CASRGQGSLEAFF. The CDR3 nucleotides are TGTGCCAGCAGGGGACAGGGGAGCCTTGAAGCTTTCTTT.

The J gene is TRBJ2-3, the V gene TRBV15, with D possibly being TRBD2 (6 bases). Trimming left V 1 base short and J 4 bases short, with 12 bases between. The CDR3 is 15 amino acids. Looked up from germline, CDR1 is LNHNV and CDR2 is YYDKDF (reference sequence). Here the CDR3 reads CATSRVPRLADTQYF. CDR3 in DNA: TGTGCCACCAGCAGAGTACCGAGACTAGCAGATACGCAGTATTTT.

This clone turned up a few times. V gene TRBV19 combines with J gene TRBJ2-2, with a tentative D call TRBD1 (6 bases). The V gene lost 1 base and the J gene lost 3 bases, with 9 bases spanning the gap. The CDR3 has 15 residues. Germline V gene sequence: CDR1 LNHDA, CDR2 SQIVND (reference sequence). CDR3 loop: CASSIGQAYTGELFF. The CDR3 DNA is TGTGCCAGTAGTATAGGACAGGCATACACCGGGGAGCTGTTTTTT.

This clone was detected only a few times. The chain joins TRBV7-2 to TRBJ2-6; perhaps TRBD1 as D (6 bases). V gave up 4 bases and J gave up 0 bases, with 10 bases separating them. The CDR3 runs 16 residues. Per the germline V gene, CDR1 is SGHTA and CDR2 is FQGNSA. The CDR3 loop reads CASSSDSNSGANVLTF. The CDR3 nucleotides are TGTGCCAGCAGCTCGGACAGTAACTCTGGGGCCAACGTCCTGACTTTC.

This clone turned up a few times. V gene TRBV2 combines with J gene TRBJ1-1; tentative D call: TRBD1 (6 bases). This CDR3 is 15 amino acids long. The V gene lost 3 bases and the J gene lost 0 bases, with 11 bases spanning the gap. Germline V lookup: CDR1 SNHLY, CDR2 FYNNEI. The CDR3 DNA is TGTGCCAGCAGTGATTGGGACATTATGAACACTGAAGCTTTCTTT. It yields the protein CASSDWDIMNTEAFF.

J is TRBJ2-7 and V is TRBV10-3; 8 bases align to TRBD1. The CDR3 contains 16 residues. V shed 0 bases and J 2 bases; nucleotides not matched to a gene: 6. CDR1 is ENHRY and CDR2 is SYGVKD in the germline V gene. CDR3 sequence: CAISESMTGEAYEQYF. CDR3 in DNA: TGTGCCATCAGTGAGTCGATGACAGGGGAGGCCTACGAGCAGTACTTC.

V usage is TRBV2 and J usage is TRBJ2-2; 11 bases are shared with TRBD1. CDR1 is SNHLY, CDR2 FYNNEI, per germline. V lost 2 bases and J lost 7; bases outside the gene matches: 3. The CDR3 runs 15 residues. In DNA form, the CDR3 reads TGTGCCAGCAGTGAATGGACAGGGGGCGTCGGGGAGCTGTTTTTT. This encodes CASSEWTGGVGELFF.